The TCR beta chain under discussion was sequenced for a study of technical replicates of blood from several donors. TCRdb's copy holds only in-frame clones and misses some; the assay was immunoSEQ multiplex PCR. The top ten clones hold approximately 0.21% of a sample with more than 70,000 clones, around 97% of them seen once. Trimming stripped 1 base from V and 4 bases from J, with 11 bases between. The CDR3 spans 14 residues. The germline V gene encodes CDR1 SGHDN and CDR2 FVKESK. The sequenced material came from T cells isolated from PBMCs. The TCR comes from a human donor in good health. This sequence joins TRBV14 and TRBJ2-7, with unresolved D. CDR3 DNA: TGTGCCAGCAGCCAAGTCCCAGATTTGTACGAGCAGTACTTC. Translated: CASSQVPDLYEQYF.